These 18 T cell receptor beta chains came from one sample sequenced in a study of blood T cell repertoires in COVID-19. Profiling relied on immunoSEQ multiplex PCR, and the TCRdb table lists in-frame clones only, not all of them. The data show around 130,000 clones, about 80% seen once. Sequencing was performed on peripheral blood. Receptor source: a man in his forties with active or convalescent COVID-19.

The rearrangement uses TRBV7-2 and TRBJ1-4; TRBD1 aligns across 7 bases. The germline V gene encodes CDR1 SGHTA and CDR2 FQGNSA. V was pared by 0 bases and J by 5 bases, with 3 bases of the junction left unmatched. This CDR3 has 15 amino acids. As DNA, the CDR3 is TGTGCCAGCAGCTTAGCAAGGGGGCAGAATGAAAAACTGTTTTTT. This sequence encodes CASSLARGQNEKLFF. Drawing the rest from reference TRBV7-2 and TRBJ1-4, the complete variable domain is GAGVSQSPSNKVTEKGKDVELRCDPISGHTALYWYRQSLGQGLEFLIYFQGNSAPDKSGLPSDRFSAERTGGSVSTLTIQRTQQEDSAVYLCASSLARGQNEKLFFGSGTQLSVL.

This clone was seen more than once but under ten times. V gene TRBV3-1 (or the pseudogene TRBV3-2) combines with J gene TRBJ1-4; 7 bases agree with TRBD1. This CDR3 is 14 amino acids long. V shed 3 bases, J shed 4 bases, and the junction held 2 bases outside the gene matches. CDR1 is LGHDT, CDR2 YNNKEL, per germline (reference sequence). In nucleotides, the CDR3 is TGTGCCAGCAGCCAGGGACAGATTAATGAAAAACTGTTTTTT. Translation gives CASSQGQINEKLFF.

The CDR3 loop is CASSLQGNTQYF. CDR3 DNA: TGTGCCAGCAGTTTACAGGGTAATACGCAGTATTTT. The J gene is TRBJ2-3, the V gene TRBV6-5; D is perhaps TRBD1 (6 bases). In germline, CDR1 is MNHEY, CDR2 SVGAGI. Trimming removed 4 bases at V and 7 bases at J, with 9 bases between. The CDR3 extends over 12 amino acids.

The chain couples TRBV7-2 to TRBJ2-3, with 10 bases identical to TRBD1. This CDR3 region has 16 residues. V lost 1 base, J lost 3 bases, and 4 bases stayed unmatched. Germline V gene sequence: CDR1 SGHTA, CDR2 FQGNSA. The CDR3 DNA reads TGTGCCAGCAGCTTAGGGGACAGGGGAGGGACAGATACGCAGTATTTT. It yields the protein CASSLGDRGGTDTQYF.

The chain uses TRBV9 and TRBJ2-7; no clear D gene. V dropped 4 bases and J dropped 2 bases, with 13 bases sitting between them. Germline assignment: CDR1 SGDLS and CDR2 YYNGEE. The CDR3 spans 14 residues. CDR3 residues: CASSPPRRPYEQYF. Here the CDR3 DNA reads TGTGCCAGCAGCCCCCCTAGGCGGCCCTACGAGCAGTACTTC. The complete variable domain, with remaining parts taken from reference TRBV9 and TRBJ2-7, reads DSGVTQTPKHLITATGQRVTLRCSPRSGDLSVYWYQQSLDQGLQFLIQYYNGEERAKGNILERFSAQQFPDLHSELNLSSLELGDSALYFCASSPPRRPYEQYFGPGTRLTVT.

V gene TRBV18 combines with J gene TRBJ1-1, with D possibly TRBD1 on 6 matching bases. The CDR3 spans 13 residues. V was cut by 6 bases and J by 10 bases, with 18 bases left in between. Per germline, CDR1 KGHSH and CDR2 LQKENI. The CDR3 loop is CASSPERQVGAFF. DNA of the CDR3: TGTGCCAGCTCCCCAGAAAGACAGGTGGGAGCTTTCTTT. Complete variable domain (other parts from reference TRBV18 and TRBJ1-1): NAGVMQNPRHLVRRRGQEARLRCSPMKGHSHVYWYRQLPEEGLKFMVYLQKENIIDESGMPKERFSAEFPKEGPSILRIQQVVRGDSAAYFCASSPERQVGAFFGQGTRLTVV.

This chain links TRBV28 with TRBJ1-2; D call uncertain. V shed 5 bases and J shed 5 bases, with 9 bases lying between them. From germline, CDR1 is MDHEN and CDR2 SYDVKM. The CDR3 has 12 residues. This chain's CDR3 is CASSPRIYGYTF. CDR3 DNA sequence: TGTGCCAGCAGTCCGAGGATTTATGGCTACACCTTC.

This clone is a singleton in its sample. The gene calls are TRBV27 and TRBJ1-5; D is perhaps TRBD1 (6 bases). The CDR3 has 17 amino acids. Trimming left V 4 bases short and J 0 bases short, with 16 bases between. Germline values: CDR1 MNHEY, CDR2 SMNVEV (reference sequence). The CDR3 region has the DNA TGTGCCAGCAGTTCCATGCCTCGGACAGATAGCAATCAGCCCCAGCATTTT. Protein: CASSSMPRTDSNQPQHF.

This chain links TRBV2 with TRBJ1-2; D might be TRBD1 (6 bases). V gave up 6 bases and J gave up 4 bases, with 12 bases separating them. CDR1 and CDR2 (germline): SNHLY, FYNNEI. CDR3 length equals 13 residues. The CDR3 DNA reads as TGTGCCAGCAGCCTCCCCAGGGGCTATGGCTACACCTTC. Translation: CASSLPRGYGYTF.

This chain links TRBV20-1 with TRBJ1-1; 9 bases map to TRBD1. The CDR3 consists of 16 residues. The J segment lost 5 bases and the V segment lost 3 bases, leaving 13 bases of the junction unmatched. Germline CDR1 and CDR2: DFQATT and SNEGSKA (reference sequence). The CDR3 nucleotides are TGCAGTGCTAGTTTCGGACAGGGGTCAACGGGGACTGAAGCTTTCTTT. Protein product: CSASFGQGSTGTEAFF.

The J gene is TRBJ2-2, the V gene TRBV6-6; weak D call: TRBD1 (6 bases). Trimming removed 4 bases at V and 5 bases at J, with 8 bases between. Germline CDR1 MNHNY, CDR2 SVGAGI (reference sequence). The CDR3 loop spans 13 amino acids. The CDR3: CASSLGGTGELFF. The CDR3 bases are TGTGCCAGCAGTTTAGGGGGAACCGGGGAGCTGTTTTTT.

The V call is TRBV2, the J call TRBJ1-5; the D is unclear. V was clipped by 6 bases and J by 2 bases, with 11 bases between them. The CDR3 runs to 14 residues. Germline values: CDR1 SNHLY, CDR2 FYNNEI. CDR3 protein: CASSQWEGNQPQHF. In nucleotides, the CDR3 is TGTGCCAGCAGCCAATGGGAGGGCAATCAGCCCCAGCATTTT.

The rearrangement links TRBV6-1 to TRBJ2-1; TRBD2 agrees at 10 bases. Per the germline V gene, CDR1 is MNHNS and CDR2 is SASEGT. The J segment lost 0 bases and the V segment lost 2 bases, leaving 13 bases of the junction unmatched. The CDR3 is 20 residues long. The CDR3 bases are TGTGCCAGCAGTGAATTGAGGCTAGCGGGGGACAAACTCTCCTACAATGAGCAGTTCTTC. As protein: CASSELRLAGDKLSYNEQFF.

The V gene is TRBV5-1, the J gene TRBJ1-6; TRBD1 matches 7 bases. The CDR3 covers 15 residues. In germline, CDR1 is SGHRS, CDR2 YFSETQ. With 4 bases clipped from V and 6 bases from J, the junction kept 7 bases outside the gene matches. The chain's CDR3 is CASSIGQGGNSPLHF. The CDR3 DNA reads TGCGCCAGCAGCATCGGGCAGGGGGGTAATTCACCCCTCCACTTT.

V is TRBV2 and J is TRBJ1-5; unclear D gene. The germline V gene has CDR1 SNHLY and CDR2 FYNNEI. Trimming removed 5 bases from V and 4 bases from J, with 9 bases in between. This CDR3 is 13 amino acids long. The CDR3 is CASSSGGNQPQHF. The CDR3 nucleotides are TGTGCCAGCAGTTCGGGCGGGAATCAGCCCCAGCATTTT.

V is TRBV10-1 and J is TRBJ2-7; 13 positions match TRBD2. CDR1 and CDR2 (germline): WNHNN, SYGVQD (reference sequence). The ends lost 4 bases at V and 2 bases at J; junction bases unmatched: 2. The CDR3 is 15 residues long. The CDR3 is CASSAGLAGTYEQYF. The CDR3 nucleotides read TGCGCCAGCAGTGCGGGACTAGCGGGGACCTACGAGCAGTACTTC.

The chain joins TRBV6-5 to TRBJ1-6, with D maybe TRBD1 (6 bases). The V gene lost 7 bases and the J gene lost 10 bases, with 14 bases spanning the gap. Germline V gene lookup returns CDR1 MNHEY and CDR2 SVGAGI. The CDR3 is 13 amino acids. The CDR3 DNA reads TGTGCCAGCACCGTTCGGGACACCTCACCCCTCCACTTT. Protein sequence: CASTVRDTSPLHF.

Ten or more counts support this clone. This chain uses TRBV4-1 with TRBJ1-4; 7 bases agree with TRBD1. J gave up 5 bases and V 4 bases, and 7 bases lay outside the gene matches. In germline, CDR1 is MGHRA, CDR2 YSYEKL. The CDR3 spans 15 residues. The CDR3 loop reads CASSRSGQSNEKLFF. Written as DNA, the CDR3 is TGCGCCAGCAGCCGGTCGGGACAGTCAAATGAAAAACTGTTTTTT.